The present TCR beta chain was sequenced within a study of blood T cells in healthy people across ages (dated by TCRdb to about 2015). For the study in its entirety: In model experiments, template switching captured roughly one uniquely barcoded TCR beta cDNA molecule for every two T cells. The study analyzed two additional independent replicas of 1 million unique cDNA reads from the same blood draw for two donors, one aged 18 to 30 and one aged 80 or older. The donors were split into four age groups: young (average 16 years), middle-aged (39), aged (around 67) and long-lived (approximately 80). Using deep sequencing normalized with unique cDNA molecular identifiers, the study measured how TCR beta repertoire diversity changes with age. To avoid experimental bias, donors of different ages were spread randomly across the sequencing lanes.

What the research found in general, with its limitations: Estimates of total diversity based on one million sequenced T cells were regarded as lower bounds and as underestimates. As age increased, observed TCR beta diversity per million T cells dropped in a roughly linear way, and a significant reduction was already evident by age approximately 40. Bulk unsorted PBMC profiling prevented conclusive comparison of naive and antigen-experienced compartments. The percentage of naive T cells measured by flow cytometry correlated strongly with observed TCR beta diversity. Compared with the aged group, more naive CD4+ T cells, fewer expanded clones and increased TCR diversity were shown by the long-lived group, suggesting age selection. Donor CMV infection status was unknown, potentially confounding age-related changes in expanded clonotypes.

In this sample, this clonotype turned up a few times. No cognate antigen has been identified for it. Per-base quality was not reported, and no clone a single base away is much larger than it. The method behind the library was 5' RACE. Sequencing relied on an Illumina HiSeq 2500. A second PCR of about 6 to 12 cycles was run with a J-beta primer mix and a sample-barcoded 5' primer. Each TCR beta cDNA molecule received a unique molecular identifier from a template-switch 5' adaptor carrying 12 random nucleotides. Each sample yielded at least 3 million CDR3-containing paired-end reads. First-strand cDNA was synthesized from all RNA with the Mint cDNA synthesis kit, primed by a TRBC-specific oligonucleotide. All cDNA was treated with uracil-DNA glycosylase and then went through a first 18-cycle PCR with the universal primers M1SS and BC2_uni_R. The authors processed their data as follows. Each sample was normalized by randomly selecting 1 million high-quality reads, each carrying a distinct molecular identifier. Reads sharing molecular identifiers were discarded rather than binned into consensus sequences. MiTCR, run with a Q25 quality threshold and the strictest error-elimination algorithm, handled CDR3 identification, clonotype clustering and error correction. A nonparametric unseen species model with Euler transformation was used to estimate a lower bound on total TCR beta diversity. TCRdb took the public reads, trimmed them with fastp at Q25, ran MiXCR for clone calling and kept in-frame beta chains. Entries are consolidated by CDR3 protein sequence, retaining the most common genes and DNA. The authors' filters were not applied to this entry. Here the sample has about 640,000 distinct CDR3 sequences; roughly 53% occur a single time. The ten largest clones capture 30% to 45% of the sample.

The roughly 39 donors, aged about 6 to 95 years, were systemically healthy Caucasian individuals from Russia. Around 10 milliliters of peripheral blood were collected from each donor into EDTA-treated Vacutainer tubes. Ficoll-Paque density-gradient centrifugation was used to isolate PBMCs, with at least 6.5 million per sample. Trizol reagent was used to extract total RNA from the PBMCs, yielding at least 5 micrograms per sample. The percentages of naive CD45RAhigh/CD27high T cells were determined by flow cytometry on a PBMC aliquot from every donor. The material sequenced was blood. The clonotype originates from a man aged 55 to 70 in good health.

The encoded CDR3 is CASSLGGQPSTDTQYF. In nucleotides, the sequence is TGTGCCAGCAGCTTGGGGGGCCAACCTAGCACAGATACGCAGTATTTT. Rearrangement joined TRBV6-5 to TRBJ2-3; the D gene is possibly TRBD1 or TRBD2, each agreeing over 6 bases. Trimming costs V 6 bases and J 0 bases, and their ends lie 16 bases apart. Taken from the germline V gene, the CDR1 and CDR2 loops are MNHEY and SVGAGI. From the cysteine through the phenylalanine, the CDR3 covers 16 amino acids. Of the read, only the CDR3 DNA is kept; its 48 bases are in frame from base 1.